The rows below give T cell receptor beta chains drawn from one sample of a study of T cells in Graves' hyperthyroidism and ophthalmopathy. TCRdb reanalysed the multiplex PCR reads using MiXCR and keeps one entry per CDR3 protein. The data hold around 580,000 distinct CDR3 sequences, with 16% observed a single time. Sequenced material: blood. These receptors were collected from a woman younger than 30 with Graves' hyperthyroidism. Each CDR3 is given with its conserved first and last residue. Each record gives: clone size, J gene, D gene, V gene, CDR3 DNA, CDR3 protein. The D gene is left open where the match is weak. Clone sizes are given selectively: once, few, many, or a class where the clone is expanded.

>many|TRBJ2-1|TRBD1|TRBV20-1
TGCAGTGTTGCACAGGGGGCGCGTGAGCAGTTCTTC
CSVAQGAREQFF
>few|TRBJ1-2|.|TRBV5-1
TGCGCCAGCAGCTTGGACAGGGCAGGATCCGGCTACACCTTC
CASSLDRAGSGYTF
>many|TRBJ2-7|.|TRBV4-1
TGCGCCAGCAGCCCCGACAGTGGGGCTTACGAGCAGTACTTC
CASSPDSGAYEQYF
>many|TRBJ1-4|.|TRBV20-1
TGCAGTGCTAGAGAAACAGGGACAAATGAAAAACTGTTTTTT
CSARETGTNEKLFF
>few|TRBJ1-4|.|TRBV12-5
TGTGCTAGTGGTTTCGGGACTGATGAAAAACTGTTTTTT
CASGFGTDEKLFF
>many|TRBJ2-3|TRBD1|TRBV28
TGTGCCAGCAGTCCACCGGGACAGTTCACAGATACGCAGTATTTT
CASSPPGQFTDTQYF
>few|TRBJ1-2|TRBD1|TRBV29-1
TGCAGCGTTGGGCAGGGGGCTTACTATGGCTACACCTTC
CSVGQGAYYGYTF
>many|TRBJ1-2|.|TRBV7-2
TGTGCCAGCAGCTTTAGCTATGGCTACACCTTC
CASSFSYGYTF
>few|TRBJ2-5|.|TRBV19
TGTGCCAGTAGTAGCGGGGGCTTGAAGACCCAGTACTTC
CASSSGGLKTQYF
>many|TRBJ2-3|TRBD2|TRBV24-1
TGTGCCACCAGTGATTTGACTCCCGGGACTAGTCAAGGGGCAGATACGCAGTATTTT
CATSDLTPGTSQGADTQYF
>.|TRBJ2-1|.|TRBV7-9
TGTGCCAGCAGCTTATCTTCGGACTACAATGAGCAGTTCTTC
CASSLSSDYNEQFF
>many|TRBJ1-4|.|TRBV6-2/TRBV6-3
TGTGCCAGCAGTTACTCAGGCCGGCGCCCCGTAAGAAGTGAAAAACTGTTTTTT
CASSYSGRRPVRSEKLFF
>many|TRBJ2-7|TRBD1|TRBV18
TGTGCCAGCTCACCACTGGGGACAGGGATCAACGAGCAGTACTTC
CASSPLGTGINEQYF
>.|TRBJ2-1|.|TRBV9
TGTGCCAGCAGCGTAGCTGCCGGGCTAGCGTCATCGTGGAATGAGCAGTTCTTC
CASSVAAGLASSWNEQFF
>.|TRBJ2-1|TRBD1|TRBV20-1
TGCAGTGCTAGGGGACAGAGAGCCTACAATGAGCAGTTCTTC
CSARGQRAYNEQFF
>.|TRBJ1-1|.|TRBV29-1
TGCAGCGTTGAACGACCCCTAGGGTACGGTGAAGCTTTCTTT
CSVERPLGYGEAFF
>few|TRBJ2-2|TRBD2|TRBV6-1
TGTGCCAGCAGTGATAGAACTAGCGGGAGGGTGAGGACCGGGGAGCTGTTTTTT
CASSDRTSGRVRTGELFF
>.|TRBJ2-5|.|TRBV10-3
TGTGCCACCTATAGTGGCCAGGCTCGGGAAGAGACCCAGTACTTC
CATYSGQAREETQYF
>many|TRBJ2-7|.|TRBV6-2/TRBV6-3
TGTGCCAGCGCCTCCAAGCGGGACAGATCCTACGAGCAGTACTTC
CASASKRDRSYEQYF
>few|TRBJ2-7|.|TRBV4-1
TGCGCCAGCAGCCTTGAACCGACAGTCGTCTCCTACGAGCAGTACTTC
CASSLEPTVVSYEQYF
>.|TRBJ1-2|.|TRBV2
TGTGCCAGCAGCGCAACCTCATCCGATGGCTACACCTTC
CASSATSSDGYTF
>few|TRBJ1-5|.|TRBV20-1
TGCAGTGCTAGCCAGGGATATAGCAATCAGCCCCAGCATTTT
CSASQGYSNQPQHF
>many|TRBJ2-2|TRBD1|TRBV20-1
TGCAGTGCTCGGGACCCGGGACAGGCGAACACCGGGGAGCTGTTTTTT
CSARDPGQANTGELFF
>many|TRBJ1-1|.|TRBV7-3
TGTGCCAGCAGCCCTCAGGGGACAACGGACACTGAAGCTTTCTTT
CASSPQGTTDTEAFF
>.|TRBJ2-1|.|TRBV28
TGTGCCAGCAGTTCTCTCACGTCCACTATACACAATGAGCAGTTCTTC
CASSSLTSTIHNEQFF
>many|TRBJ2-1|.|TRBV7-3
TGTGCCAGCAGCGCCATGGCGGGGGCTCCCAATGAGCAGTTCTTC
CASSAMAGAPNEQFF
>.|TRBJ1-1|.|TRBV14
TGTGCCAGCAGCCAATACCAGATGAACACTGAAGCTTTCTTT
CASSQYQMNTEAFF
>many|TRBJ1-2|.|TRBV3-1
TGTGCCAGCAGCCTAGGGCGAGGGGACTATGGCTACACCTTC
CASSLGRGDYGYTF
>few|TRBJ2-3|TRBD2|TRBV6-2/TRBV6-3
TGTGCCAGCTCTCGGACTAGCGGAAAAGGAGATACGCAGTATTTT
CASSRTSGKGDTQYF
>.|TRBJ1-5|.|TRBV6-1
TGTGCCAGCAGTGAACGTGATGGGCAGGGCGGTCAGCCCCAGCATTTT
CASSERDGQGGQPQHF
>many|TRBJ2-3|TRBD1|TRBV20-1
TGCAGTGCTTACCCGACAGGGTACAGCACAGATACGCAGTATTTT
CSAYPTGYSTDTQYF
>.|TRBJ1-2|TRBD1|TRBV6-2/TRBV6-3
TGTGCCACCCAGGTACTAGCGGCGAACACCGGGACAGGGGGCTTGTCTAGCTATGGCTACACCTTC
CATQVLAANTGTGGLSSYGYTF
>.|TRBJ1-5|.|TRBV2
TGTGCCAGCATGCTTAGGGACTCCTCAAATAGCAATCAGCCCCAGCATTTT
CASMLRDSSNSNQPQHF
>many|TRBJ2-1|.|TRBV2
TGTGCCAGCAAGTTGGGCTCCTACAATGAGCAGTTCTTC
CASKLGSYNEQFF
>many|TRBJ2-1|TRBD1|TRBV3-1
TGTGCCAGCAGCCTACTCTCCGGGACAGGCTACAATGAGCAGTTCTTC
CASSLLSGTGYNEQFF
>many|TRBJ1-2|.|TRBV12-3/TRBV12-4
TGTGCCAGCAGTTTAGGATCAGCCACTTATGGCTACACCTTC
CASSLGSATYGYTF
>many|TRBJ1-2|TRBD1|TRBV28
TGTGCCAGCAGTCCACCCCCCGGGACAGGCTATGGCTACACCTTC
CASSPPPGTGYGYTF
>.|TRBJ1-2|TRBD1|TRBV4-1
TGCGCCAGCAGCCCGGGACAGGGCCCCTTCGATGGCTACACCTTC
CASSPGQGPFDGYTF
>many|TRBJ2-1|TRBD2|TRBV6-2/TRBV6-3
TGTGCCAGCAGCCAAGGGACTAGCGGGCCAGAGAGCTCCTACAATGAGCAGTTCTTC
CASSQGTSGPESSYNEQFF
>few|TRBJ2-7|.|TRBV25-1
TGTGCCAGCAGTGAAGTTGACGACCTCTACGAGCAGTACTTC
CASSEVDDLYEQYF
>.|TRBJ1-4|TRBD1|TRBV12-3/TRBV12-4
TGTGCCAGCAGTTCCGGACAGGGTAAACTGTTTTTT
CASSSGQGKLFF
>few|TRBJ1-6|.|TRBV2
TGTGCCAGCAGTCCGGTCAATTCACCCCTCCACTTT
CASSPVNSPLHF
>.|TRBJ1-6|TRBD1|TRBV12-3/TRBV12-4
TGTGCCAGCAGCGCCCAGGACAGGGGGCTGGATTCACCCCTCCACTTT
CASSAQDRGLDSPLHF
>many|TRBJ2-7|.|TRBV19
TGTGCCAGTAGTATACAGGCCGACCCTTCCTACGAGCAGTACTTC
CASSIQADPSYEQYF
>many|TRBJ2-5|TRBD2|TRBV12-5
TGTGCTAGTGGAGTGGGAGGGGAACAAGAGACCCAGTACTTC
CASGVGGEQETQYF
>many|TRBJ1-5|.|TRBV5-1
TGCGCCAGCAGCTTGGCCGCAGGGGATCAGCCCCAGCATTTT
CASSLAAGDQPQHF
>many|TRBJ1-4|.|TRBV12-3/TRBV12-4
TGTGCCAGCAGTTTACGGGCTGGCGAAAAACTGTTTTTT
CASSLRAGEKLFF
>.|TRBJ2-6|TRBD1|TRBV7-9
TGTGCCAGCAGCTCTCAAGGGGGCAGGGCTGGGGCCAACGTCCTGACTTTC
CASSSQGGRAGANVLTF
>few|TRBJ1-1|TRBD1|TRBV9
TGTGCCAGCAGCAGCCCGGGACAGAGGGCTTTCTTT
CASSSPGQRAFF
>.|TRBJ1-5|.|TRBV27
TGTGCCAGCAGTTTCGAACAGAATCAGCCCCAGCATTTT
CASSFEQNQPQHF
>.|TRBJ1-2|TRBD1|TRBV30
TGTGCCTGGAGTAAACAGGGGAAGCGTGGCTACACCTTC
CAWSKQGKRGYTF
>.|TRBJ2-7|TRBD1|TRBV24-1
TGTGCCACCAGTGACACGACCACCGGGACAGGGATAACCTACGAGCAGTACTTC
CATSDTTTGTGITYEQYF